The 17 T cell receptor beta chains below come from one sample, sequenced in a study of blood T cell repertoires in COVID-19. Profiled with immunoSEQ multiplex PCR; TCRdb holds only in-frame clones, not every one. The table has 400,000 to 500,000 clones, about 88% seen once. The sample taken for sequencing was PBMCs or T cells enriched from blood (not recorded which). Source of these receptors: a woman aged 18-29 years who had been exposed to COVID-19.

This clone was detected once. The chain has TRBV28 and TRBJ1-2; TRBD1 matches 9 bases. The CDR3 sequence is 16 residues long. Looked up from germline, CDR1 is MDHEN and CDR2 is SYDVKM. J gave up 6 bases and V 5 bases, and 13 bases lay outside the gene matches. The CDR3 region is CASSPDRGGSMNGYTF. The CDR3 DNA sequence: TGTGCCAGCAGTCCGGACAGGGGCGGTAGTATGAATGGCTACACCTTC.

V is TRBV6-4 and J is TRBJ2-6; 11 positions agree with TRBD2. The CDR3 spans 17 residues. The J segment lost 0 bases and the V segment lost 4 bases, leaving 2 bases of the junction unmatched. CDR1 is MRHNA and CDR2 is SNTAGT in the germline V gene. CDR3 nucleotide sequence: TGTGCCAGCAGTGCCGGGACTAGCGGCTCTGGGGCCAACGTCCTGACTTTC. Translated: CASSAGTSGSGANVLTF.

The chain couples TRBV11-3 to TRBJ2-7, with 7 bases aligning to TRBD1. V gave up 5 bases and J gave up 3 bases; unmatched junction bases: 7. The CDR3 spans 14 residues. Germline V lookup: CDR1 SGHNT, CDR2 YENEEA. CDR3 in amino acids: CASSPGTERYEQYF. CDR3 in DNA: TGTGCCAGCAGCCCTGGGACAGAACGCTACGAGCAGTACTTC.

This clone turned up a few times. The genes are TRBV19 and TRBJ2-1; TRBD2 might be the D (6 bases). From germline, CDR1 is LNHDA and CDR2 SQIVND (reference sequence). V was clipped by 3 bases and J by 9 bases, with 9 bases between them. The CDR3 contains 12 residues. CDR3 loop: CASSIGGTEQFF. The CDR3 nucleotides read TGTGCCAGTAGTATTGGGGGGACTGAGCAGTTCTTC.

The gene calls are TRBV4-2 and TRBJ2-1; perhaps TRBD2 as D (5 bases). The CDR3 consists of 13 residues. V lost 6 bases and J lost 5, with 11 bases in between. Germline values: CDR1 LGHNA, CDR2 YNFKEQ. The chain's CDR3 is CASSRTANNEQFF. The DNA of the CDR3 is TGTGCCAGCAGTCGGACTGCCAACAATGAGCAGTTCTTC.

The J gene is TRBJ1-5, the V gene TRBV19, with a possible D match to TRBD1 (6 bases). Trimming pared 7 bases from V and 5 bases from J, leaving 12 bases between. Germline-derived CDR1 and CDR2 are LNHDA and SQIVND (reference sequence). CDR3 size: 13 residues. The DNA of the CDR3 is TGTGCCAGTACTCAGGGGCTCCATCAGCCCCAGCATTTT. This codes for CASTQGLHQPQHF.

This clone was observed a single time. The chain links TRBV7-7 to TRBJ1-1; 7 bases map to TRBD1. This CDR3 is 14 amino acids long. V was clipped by 5 bases and J by 0 bases; unmatched bases: 3. Germline V CDR1 and CDR2: SSHAT, FNYEAQ (reference sequence). The CDR3, as DNA: TGTGCCAGCAGCCCTGGGACAGTGAACACTGAAGCTTTCTTT. Its protein is CASSPGTVNTEAFF.

In nucleotides, the CDR3 is TGTGCCAGCAGTCCCACAGGGGATGGAAACACCATATATTTT. Encoded protein: CASSPTGDGNTIYF. J is TRBJ1-3 and V is TRBV9; 7 bases align to TRBD1. After removal of 5 bases from V and 3 bases from J, the junction contained 5 bases not matched to a gene. Germline CDR1 SGDLS, CDR2 YYNGEE. The CDR3 extends over 14 amino acids.

This clone was observed a single time. This chain uses TRBV7-2 with TRBJ2-3; D is perhaps TRBD2 (6 bases). Looked up from germline, CDR1 is SGHTA and CDR2 is FQGNSA. The CDR3 sequence is 16 residues long. Trimming removed 5 bases from V and 0 bases from J, with 15 bases in between. The CDR3 loop reads CASSLLAIGSTDTQYF. CDR3 in DNA: TGTGCCAGCAGCCTTCTAGCGATAGGCAGCACAGATACGCAGTATTTT. The complete variable domain, with remaining parts taken from reference TRBV7-2 and TRBJ2-3, reads GAGVSQSPSNKVTEKGKDVELRCDPISGHTALYWYRQSLGQGLEFLIYFQGNSAPDKSGLPSDRFSAERTGGSVSTLTIQRTQQEDSAVYLCASSLLAIGSTDTQYFGPGTRLTVL.

The chain links TRBV14 to TRBJ1-4, with TRBD1 as a possible D gene (5 bases). This CDR3 comprises 12 residues. CDR1 and CDR2 (germline): SGHDN, FVKESK. With 4 bases removed from V and 8 bases from J, the gap between germline ends came to 8 bases. As DNA, the CDR3 is TGTGCCAGCAGCCCCTACAGGGAAAAACTGTTTTTT. Translation: CASSPYREKLFF.

The rearrangement joins TRBV7-2 to TRBJ1-4; D possibly corresponds to TRBD1 (5 bases). The V gene's germline CDR1 is SGHTA and CDR2 FQGNSA. V lost 3 bases to trimming and J lost 5 bases, with 10 bases between them. The CDR3 is 14 residues long. CDR3 nucleotide sequence: TGTGCCAGCAGCTTGGGGGGGATAAATGAAAAACTGTTTTTT. Translation: CASSLGGINEKLFF. The full variable domain, in which reference TRBV7-2 and TRBJ1-4 provide the parts outside the CDR3, is GAGVSQSPSNKVTEKGKDVELRCDPISGHTALYWYRQSLGQGLEFLIYFQGNSAPDKSGLPSDRFSAERTGGSVSTLTIQRTQQEDSAVYLCASSLGGINEKLFFGSGTQLSVL.

Here the CDR3 DNA reads TGCGCCAGCAGCCAAGATGTGGGACAGCTCAATCAGCCCCAGCATTTT. This encodes CASSQDVGQLNQPQHF. The rearrangement links TRBV4-1 to TRBJ1-5; TRBD1 agrees at 7 bases. The germline gives CDR1 MGHRA, CDR2 YSYEKL. The J segment lost 3 bases and the V segment lost 0 bases, leaving 5 bases of the junction unmatched. CDR3 length: 16 amino acids.

This sequence joins TRBV6-5 and TRBJ2-4; 10 nucleotides match TRBD2. Germline V gene lookup returns CDR1 MNHEY and CDR2 SVGAGI. The V and J ends lost 0 bases and 3 bases, in that order; junction bases with no gene match: 2. This CDR3 is built from 16 residues. In nucleotides, the CDR3 is TGTGCCAGCAGTTACTCGGCTAGCGGGAGCAAAAACATTCAGTACTTC. This codes for CASSYSASGSKNIQYF.

The chain employs TRBV15 and TRBJ2-7; D uncertain. Trimming shortened V by 0 bases and J by 3 bases, and 9 bases separated the two germline ends. Germline lookup yields CDR1 LNHNV and CDR2 YYDKDF (reference sequence). The CDR3 has 14 residues. CDR3 sequence (DNA): TGTGCCACCAGCAGAGATGTTGCCAGCTACGAGCAGTACTTC. Translated, it gives CATSRDVASYEQYF.

The chain is built from TRBV12-3 or TRBV12-4 and TRBJ1-1; D gene uncertain. Trimming took 3 bases from V and 8 from J, leaving 7 bases between them. The CDR3 spans 11 residues. The CDR3 spells CASSFAAEAFF. The CDR3 DNA reads as TGTGCCAGCAGTTTTGCGGCCGAAGCTTTCTTT.

This clone came up a few times. The rearrangement links TRBV7-9 to TRBJ2-2, with D uncertain. The germline gives CDR1 SEHNR, CDR2 FQNEAQ (reference sequence). Trimming took 3 bases from V and 1 from J, leaving 9 bases between them. The CDR3 runs to 15 residues. CDR3 bases: TGTGCCAGCAGCTTGGCTTCCCAGAACACCGGGGAGCTGTTTTTT. Protein sequence: CASSLASQNTGELFF.

The rearrangement links TRBV7-2 to TRBJ2-7; 10 positions match TRBD2. Germline values: CDR1 SGHTA, CDR2 FQGNSA. V gave up 2 bases and J gave up 5 bases; unmatched junction bases: 9. The CDR3 sequence is 16 residues long. The CDR3 sequence is CASSLRASGGPHEQYF. CDR3 in DNA: TGTGCCAGCAGCTTAAGGGCTAGCGGGGGTCCACACGAGCAGTACTTC.